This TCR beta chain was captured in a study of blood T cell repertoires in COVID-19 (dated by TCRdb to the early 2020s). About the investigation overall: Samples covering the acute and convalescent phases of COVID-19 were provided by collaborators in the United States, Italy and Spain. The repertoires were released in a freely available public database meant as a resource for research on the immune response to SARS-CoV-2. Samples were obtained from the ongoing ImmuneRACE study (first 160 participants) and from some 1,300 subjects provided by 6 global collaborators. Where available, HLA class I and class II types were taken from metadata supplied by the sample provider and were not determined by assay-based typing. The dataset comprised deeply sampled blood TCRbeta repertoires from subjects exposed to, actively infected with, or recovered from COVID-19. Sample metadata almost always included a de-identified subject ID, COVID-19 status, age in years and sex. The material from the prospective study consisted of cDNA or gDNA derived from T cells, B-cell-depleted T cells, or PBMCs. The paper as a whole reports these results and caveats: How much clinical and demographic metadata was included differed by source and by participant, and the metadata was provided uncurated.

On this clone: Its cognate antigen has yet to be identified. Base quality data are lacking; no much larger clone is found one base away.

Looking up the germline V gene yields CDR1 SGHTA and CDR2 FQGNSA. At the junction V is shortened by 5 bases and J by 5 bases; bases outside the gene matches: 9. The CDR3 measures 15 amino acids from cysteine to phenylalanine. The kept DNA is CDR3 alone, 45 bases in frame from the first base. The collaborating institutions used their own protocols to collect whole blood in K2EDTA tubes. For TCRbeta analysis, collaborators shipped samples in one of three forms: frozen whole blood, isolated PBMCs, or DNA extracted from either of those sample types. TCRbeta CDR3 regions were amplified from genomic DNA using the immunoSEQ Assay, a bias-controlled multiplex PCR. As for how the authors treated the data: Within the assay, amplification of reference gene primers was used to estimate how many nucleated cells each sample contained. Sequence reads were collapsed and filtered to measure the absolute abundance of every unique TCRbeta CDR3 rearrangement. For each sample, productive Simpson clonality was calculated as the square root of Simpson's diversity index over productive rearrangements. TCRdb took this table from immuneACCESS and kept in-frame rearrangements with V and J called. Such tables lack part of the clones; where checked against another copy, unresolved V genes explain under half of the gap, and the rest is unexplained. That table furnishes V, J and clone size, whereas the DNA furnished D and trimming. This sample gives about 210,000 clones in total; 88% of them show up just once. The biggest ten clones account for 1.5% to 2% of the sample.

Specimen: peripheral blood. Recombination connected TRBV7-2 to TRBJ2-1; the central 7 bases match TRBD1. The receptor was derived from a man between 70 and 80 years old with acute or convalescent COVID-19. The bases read TGTGCCAGCAGCGAAGCCGGGACAGAAAACAATGAGCAGTTCTTC. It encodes CASSEAGTENNEQFF. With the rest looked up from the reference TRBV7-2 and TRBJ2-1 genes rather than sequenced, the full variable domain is GAGVSQSPSNKVTEKGKDVELRCDPISGHTALYWYRQSLGQGLEFLIYFQGNSAPDKSGLPSDRFSAERTGGSVSTLTIQRTQQEDSAVYLCASSEAGTENNEQFFGPGTRLTVL.